This T cell receptor beta chain derives from a study of radiotherapy plus CTLA-4 blockade in lung cancer. Study-level background: Of all patients, approximately 17% responded objectively and 25% to 35% showed disease control. Whole-study findings and limits: Early blood T cell clone dynamics reportedly forecast response best, with interferon-beta. Tumor-origin TCR clones grew in blood after radiotherapy plus ipilimumab.

As to this clone: Its antigen is unidentified.

The repertoire was sequenced with immunoSEQ multiplex PCR; TCRdb's copy has only in-frame clones and lacks some. Altogether 35,000 to 40,000 clones are present, 65% to 90% being singletons, with the ten largest covering less than 25%. The trim removed 10 bases at V and 8 bases at J, leaving 4 bases unmatched. CDR1 and CDR2 (germline): ENHRY, SYGVKD. The CDR3 spans 12 residues. This rearrangement joins TRBV10-3 to TRBJ2-1, with 11 nucleotides matching TRBD2. This clonotype was obtained from a human donor with non-small cell lung cancer whose response to radiotherapy plus ipilimumab could not be evaluated. This material consisted of peripheral blood, taken from a patient treated with radiotherapy plus ipilimumab. CDR3 nucleotide sequence: TGTGCCACTACTAGCGGGGGTGATGAGCAGTTCTTC. Translated: CATTSGGDEQFF.